This TCR beta chain was identified in a study of shared clonotypes between healthy human individuals. Study at large: For every donor, three CD4 naive, three CD4 memory, two CD8 naive and one CD8 memory plates were used.

Trimming pared 6 bases from V and 7 bases from J, leaving 13 bases between. The CDR3 length is 13 residues. Germline assignment: CDR1 SNHLY and CDR2 FYNNEI. Genomic DNA of each subset was evenly split across several immunoSEQ plates. Clones were read by immunoSEQ multiplex PCR, and TCRdb kept only the in-frame ones, dropping some. This sample carries about 1.5 million clones, 98% of them seen once, and the ten largest clones take roughly 0.45%. Findings of the study overall: Non-shared clonotypes were found to have lower generation probabilities than the clonotypes that were shared by all four of the sorted-subset donors. With few donors, the genetic and exposure-history diversity represented was limited.

Concerning this clone itself: Its antigen is currently unknown.

The J gene is TRBJ1-5, the V gene TRBV2; D not resolved. This TCR came from a man younger than 45 in good health. Sequenced sample: naive CD4+ T cells sorted from blood. The subset is: CD45RA+ positively selected. The CDR3 DNA sequence: TGTGCCAGCAGGTCTGTTGAGGGCCAGCCCCAGCATTTT. It codes for CASRSVEGQPQHF.